This TCR beta chain is from a study of blood T cell repertoires in COVID-19. Whole-study context: T cells, B-cell-depleted T cells, or PBMCs supplied cDNA or gDNA.

The protocol was immunoSEQ multiplex PCR, while the TCRdb copy is restricted to in-frame clones and leaves out a portion. The table has 80,000 to 100,000 clones, 70% to 90% seen once; the top ten hold approximately 20%. Germline-derived CDR1 and CDR2 are SGHTA and FQGNSA. Unmatched junction bases numbered 9, after V lost 6 bases and J lost 2 bases. This CDR3 has 15 residues. The V and J genes are TRBV7-2 and TRBJ2-7; 8 positions match TRBD2. Sequenced: peripheral blood. This TCR was sampled from a human donor in a cohort sampled during active COVID-19. The CDR3 loop is CASSPEAGVPYEQYF. Here the CDR3 DNA reads TGTGCCAGCAGTCCGGAAGCGGGAGTTCCCTACGAGCAGTACTTC. Based on the CDR3 plus reference TRBV7-2 and TRBJ2-7, the full variable domain is GAGVSQSPSNKVTEKGKDVELRCDPISGHTALYWYRQSLGQGLEFLIYFQGNSAPDKSGLPSDRFSAERTGGSVSTLTIQRTQQEDSAVYLCASSPEAGVPYEQYFGPGTRLTVT.